The text below deals with one TCR beta chain. Authors' methods: Reference gene primer amplification gave estimated nucleated cell counts. Generated by immunoSEQ multiplex PCR, the TCRdb table keeps only in-frame clones and is missing some. V and J calls and clone size are those listed in that table; D and trimming were worked out from the DNA. The table shows roughly 120,000 clones, with more than 75% occurring only once. These data come from a study of blood T cell repertoires in COVID-19. Study details: The study drew acute and convalescent COVID-19 samples from the United States, Italy and Spain. Sample material is recorded as cDNA or gDNA derived from T cells, B-cell-depleted T cells, or PBMCs.

Trimming shortened V by 5 bases and J by 5 bases, and 13 bases separated the two germline ends. The CDR3 is 15 amino acids. Germline V gene sequence: CDR1 MNHEY, CDR2 SVGAGI. Sample: peripheral blood. The source of this sequence is a man aged 50-59 years with active COVID-19. The chain recombines TRBV6-5 with TRBJ1-6; possibly TRBD1 for D (6 bases). The CDR3 reads CASSRTQGHNSPLHF. CDR3 DNA: TGTGCCAGCAGTCGAACACAGGGTCATAATTCACCCCTCCACTTT.